Described below is a single T cell receptor (beta chain) sequence and its context. The antigen is undetermined. This record comes from a study of T cell repertoires in cytomegalovirus infection. Study information: It was the public TCR beta signatures that indicated both CMV infection and matching HLA type.

One entry per CDR3 protein, called by TCRdb with MiXCR from the reads. The sample shows around 310,000 distinct CDR3 sequences, roughly 28% of them seen only once. This CDR3 spans 13 amino acids. The germline CDR1 and CDR2 sequences are SGHAT and FQDESV (reference sequence). V lost 5 bases and J 6 bases, leaving 12 bases between the germline ends. J is TRBJ2-3 and V is TRBV11-1; TRBD1 is a possible D gene (6 bases). The clonotype originates from a human donor in good health (CMV status not recorded). Some clones in this sample may be carry-over from other donors' samples. Sample: cultured PBMCs, taken from culture after CMV antigen stimulation. CDR3 sequence reads: CASSSLRGDTQYF. The DNA of the CDR3 is TGTGCCAGCAGCAGCCTTAGGGGGGATACGCAGTATTTT.